The table lists the clone carrying this TCR beta chain with a few counts. The germline gives CDR1 MNHEY, CDR2 SMNVEV (reference sequence). The CDR3 extends over 14 amino acids. V was shortened by 1 base and J by 6 bases, with 12 bases between the two germline ends. Sequenced by immunoSEQ multiplex PCR; TCRdb stores in-frame clones only, minus some. Of 300,000 to 450,000 clones listed, about 90% are singletons. The data originate from a study of blood T cell repertoires in COVID-19. This clonotype was obtained from a man in his forties or fifties in a cohort exposed to, infected with or recovered from COVID-19 (not recorded which). Material: PBMCs or T cells enriched from blood (not recorded which). V is TRBV27 and J is TRBJ1-1; unclear D gene. The CDR3 protein is CASSLYPGISEAFF. CDR3 in DNA: TGTGCCAGCAGTTTATATCCGGGAATCTCTGAAGCTTTCTTT.